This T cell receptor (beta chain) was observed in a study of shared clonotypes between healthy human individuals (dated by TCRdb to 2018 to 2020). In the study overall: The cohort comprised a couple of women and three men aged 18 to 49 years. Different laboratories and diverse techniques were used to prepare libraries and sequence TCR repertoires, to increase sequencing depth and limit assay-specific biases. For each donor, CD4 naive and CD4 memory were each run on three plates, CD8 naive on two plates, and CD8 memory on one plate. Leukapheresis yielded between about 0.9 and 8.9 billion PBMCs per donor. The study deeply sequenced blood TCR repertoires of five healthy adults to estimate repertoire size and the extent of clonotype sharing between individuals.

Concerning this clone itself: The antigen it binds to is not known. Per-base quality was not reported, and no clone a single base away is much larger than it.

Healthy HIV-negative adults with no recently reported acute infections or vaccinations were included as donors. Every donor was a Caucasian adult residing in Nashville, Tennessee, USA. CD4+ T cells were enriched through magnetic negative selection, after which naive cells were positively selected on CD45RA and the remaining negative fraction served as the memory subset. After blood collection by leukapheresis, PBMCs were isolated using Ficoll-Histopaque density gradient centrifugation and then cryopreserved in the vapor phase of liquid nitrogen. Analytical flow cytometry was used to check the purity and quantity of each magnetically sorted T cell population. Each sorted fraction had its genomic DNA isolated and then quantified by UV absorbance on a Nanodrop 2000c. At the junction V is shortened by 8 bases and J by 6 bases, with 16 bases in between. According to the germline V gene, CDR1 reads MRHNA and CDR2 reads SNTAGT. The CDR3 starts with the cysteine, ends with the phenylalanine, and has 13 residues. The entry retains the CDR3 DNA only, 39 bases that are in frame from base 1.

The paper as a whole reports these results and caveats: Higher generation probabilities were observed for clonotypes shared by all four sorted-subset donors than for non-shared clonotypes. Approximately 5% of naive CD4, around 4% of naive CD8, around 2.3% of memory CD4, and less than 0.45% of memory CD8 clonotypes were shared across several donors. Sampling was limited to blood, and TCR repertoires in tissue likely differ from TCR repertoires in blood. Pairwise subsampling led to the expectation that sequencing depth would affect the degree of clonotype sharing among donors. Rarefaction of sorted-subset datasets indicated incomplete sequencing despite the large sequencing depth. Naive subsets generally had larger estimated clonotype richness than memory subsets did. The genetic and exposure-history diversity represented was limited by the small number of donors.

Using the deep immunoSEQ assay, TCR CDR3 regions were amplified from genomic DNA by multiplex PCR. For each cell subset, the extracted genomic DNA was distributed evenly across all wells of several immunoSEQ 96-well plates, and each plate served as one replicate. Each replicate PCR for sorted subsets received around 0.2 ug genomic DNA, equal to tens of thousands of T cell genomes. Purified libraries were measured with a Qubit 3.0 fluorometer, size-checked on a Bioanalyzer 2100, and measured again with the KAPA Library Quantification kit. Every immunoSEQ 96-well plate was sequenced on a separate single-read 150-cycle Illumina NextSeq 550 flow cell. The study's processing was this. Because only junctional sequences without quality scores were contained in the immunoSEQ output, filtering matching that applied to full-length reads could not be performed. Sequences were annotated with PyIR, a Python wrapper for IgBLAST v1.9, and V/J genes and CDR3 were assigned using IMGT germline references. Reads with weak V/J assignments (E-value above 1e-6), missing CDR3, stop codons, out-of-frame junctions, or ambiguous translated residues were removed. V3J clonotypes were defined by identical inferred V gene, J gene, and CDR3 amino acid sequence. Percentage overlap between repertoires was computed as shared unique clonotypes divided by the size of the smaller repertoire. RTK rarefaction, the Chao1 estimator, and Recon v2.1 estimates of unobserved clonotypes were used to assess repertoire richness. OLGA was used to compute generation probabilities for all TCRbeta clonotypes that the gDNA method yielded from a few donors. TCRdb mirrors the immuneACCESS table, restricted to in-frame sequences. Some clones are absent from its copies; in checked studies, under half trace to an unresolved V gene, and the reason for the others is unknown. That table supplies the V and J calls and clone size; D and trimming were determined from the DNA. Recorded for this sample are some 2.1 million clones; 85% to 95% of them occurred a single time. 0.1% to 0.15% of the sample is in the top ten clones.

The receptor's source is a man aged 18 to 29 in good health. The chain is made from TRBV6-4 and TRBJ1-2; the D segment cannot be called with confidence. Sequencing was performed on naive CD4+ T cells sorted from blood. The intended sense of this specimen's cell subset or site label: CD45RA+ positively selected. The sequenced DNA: TGTGCCAGCCGTGGACGAGGGAATAATGGCTACACCTTC. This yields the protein CASRGRGNNGYTF.